A selection of T cell receptor beta chains follows, all from one sample in a study of blood T cell repertoires in COVID-19. This table comes from immunoSEQ multiplex PCR, and its TCRdb copy is limited to in-frame clones, with some not included. The table shows some 40,000 clones, with 90% to 95% occurring only once. Sequencing was carried out using peripheral blood. These receptors all stem from a man between 45 and 60 years old with COVID-19, enrolled during active disease. The CDR3 runs from the conserved cysteine through the conserved F or W. A D gene is named only where the DNA matches it firmly. Size tells how often a clone was seen (once, few, many) or the class of an expanded clone, and some rows leave it out.

>TRBV10-3|NA|NA|TRBJ1-1
TGTGCCATCAGTGAGTCGTCGAGGGCGGGTCACACTGAAGCTTTCTTT
CAISESSRAGHTEAFF
>TRBV19|NA|once|TRBJ1-5
TGTGCCAGTATGGGGGCGCCGCATCAGCCCCAGCATTTT
CASMGAPHQPQHF
>TRBV10-3|NA|NA|TRBJ1-2
TGTGCCATCAGTGATTCGACAGCCAACTATGGCTACACCTTC
CAISDSTANYGYTF
>TRBV11-2|NA|NA|TRBJ2-3
TGTGCCTCCGAAGGCCAGGGGATAGTGTCAGATACGCAGTATTTT
CASEGQGIVSDTQYF
>TRBV19|NA|NA|TRBJ2-3
TGTGCCAGTAGTATAGGCGGTAAGGAGACAGATACGCAGTATTTT
CASSIGGKETDTQYF
>TRBV5-1|TRBD1|NA|TRBJ1-4
TGCGCCAGCAGCTTTTGGGGCCAGGGGGCAAGTGAAAAACTGTTTTTT
CASSFWGQGASEKLFF
>TRBV5-1|TRBD2|NA|TRBJ2-7
TGCGCCAGCAGCTTGGCGAATGGGGGGAGGGCCCTTGAGCAGTACTTC
CASSLANGGRALEQYF
>TRBV6-5|TRBD1|NA|TRBJ1-2
TGTGCCAGCAGCTACACGACAGGGGAGGGCTATGGCTACACCTTC
CASSYTTGEGYGYTF
>TRBV10-3|NA|NA|TRBJ2-3
TGTGCCATTTGCAGGGGGGCCGGCACAGATACGCAGTATTTT
CAICRGAGTDTQYF
>TRBV2|TRBD2|NA|TRBJ2-1
TGTGCCAGCGTAGCGGGCTCCTACAATGAGCAGTTCTTC
CASVAGSYNEQFF
>TRBV6-2/TRBV6-3|TRBD2|once|TRBJ2-1
TGTGCCAGCAGTTACTTGAGCGGGAGATTTAACAATGAGCAGTTCTTC
CASSYLSGRFNNEQFF
>TRBV4-2|TRBD2|NA|TRBJ2-7
TGTGCCAGCAGCCAAGAACACCGGGAGGGATACGAGCAGTACTTC
CASSQEHREGYEQYF
>TRBV7-9|NA|NA|TRBJ1-3
TGTGCCAGCAGCTTCGACAGCTCTGGAAACACCATATATTTT
CASSFDSSGNTIYF
>TRBV9|TRBD1|NA|TRBJ2-5
TGTGCCAGCAGCGGACCCGGGACAGGGGGACCCCCAAACCAAGAGACCCAGTACTTC
CASSGPGTGGPPNQETQYF
>TRBV5-1|NA|NA|TRBJ1-2
TGCGCCAGCAGCTTGGACGGGGATGGCTACACCTTC
CASSLDGDGYTF
>TRBV4-1|NA|NA|TRBJ2-3
TGCGCCAGCAGCCAGACCTCGGCGGGTACGCAGTATTTT
CASSQTSAGTQYF
>TRBV10-3|NA|few|TRBJ1-1
TGTGCCATCAGTGAGTCGGCGGTGGGGAACACTGAAGCTTTCTTT
CAISESAVGNTEAFF
>TRBV27|NA|NA|TRBJ2-3
TGTGCCAGCAGTTTAGGCGTCAGGGGTACAGATACGCAGTATTTT
CASSLGVRGTDTQYF
>TRBV7-6|TRBD2|NA|TRBJ2-7
TGTGCTTCGCAAAGGACTAGCGGGAGGGTCCTGACTGACGAGCAGTACTTC
CASQRTSGRVLTDEQYF
>TRBV7-3|TRBD1|NA|TRBJ2-2
TGTGCCAGCAGTCCTACAGGGGGTGGTAACACCGGGGAGCTGTTTTTT
CASSPTGGGNTGELFF
>TRBV6-5|NA|NA|TRBJ2-3
TGTGCCACCACCCCGCGGGTGGTTTCAGATACGCAGTATTTT
CATTPRVVSDTQYF
>TRBV21-1|NA|NA|TRBJ2-7
TGTGCCAGCAGCAAAGTTAAGCGGGAGAGGCCCCTTGGAGAACACTACGAGCAGTACTTC
CASSKVKRERPLGEHYEQYF
>TRBV5-4|NA|NA|TRBJ1-2
TGTGCCAGCAGCCCTACCATAAACTACCAGACCCGCGATGGCTACACCTTC
CASSPTINYQTRDGYTF
>TRBV5-1|NA|NA|TRBJ2-1
TGCGCCAGCAGGGAGGGGCCGTTATACAATGAGCAGTTCTTC
CASREGPLYNEQFF
>TRBV5-5|TRBD1|NA|TRBJ2-5
TGTGCCAGCAGCTCGCGGACAGGAGAGGAGACCCAGTACTTC
CASSSRTGEETQYF
>TRBV18|TRBD2|NA|TRBJ2-7
TGTGCCAGCTCACCATGGACTAGCGGGAGTATTTACGAGCAGTACTTC
CASSPWTSGSIYEQYF
>TRBV2|NA|NA|TRBJ1-2
TGTGCCAGCAGTGAAAGGGACACCTATGGCTACACCTTC
CASSERDTYGYTF
>TRBV5-5|TRBD2|NA|TRBJ2-1
TGTGCCAGCAGCTTCTCCCCTAGCGGCTACAATGAGCAGTTCTTC
CASSFSPSGYNEQFF
>TRBV28|NA|NA|TRBJ1-1
TGTGCCAGCAGTACTTACAGGAACACTGAAGCTTTCTTT
CASSTYRNTEAFF
>TRBV12-3/TRBV12-4|NA|NA|TRBJ1-1
TGTGCCAGCAGTTTCCAAGGGGACACTGAAGCTTTCTTT
CASSFQGDTEAFF
>TRBV18|TRBD2|NA|TRBJ2-1
TGTGCCAGCTCACCGACGACTAGCGGGGGATACAATGAGCAGTTCTTC
CASSPTTSGGYNEQFF
>TRBV4-3|TRBD2|NA|TRBJ2-1
TGCGCCAGCAGCCTAGACTACGGGACTAGCGGACACAATGAGCAGTTCTTC
CASSLDYGTSGHNEQFF
>TRBV6-5|NA|NA|TRBJ1-3
TGTGCCAGCAGGGCAGGCTCTGGAAACACCATATATTTT
CASRAGSGNTIYF
>TRBV19|TRBD1|NA|TRBJ1-5
TGTGCCAGTACCGACAGGGACGGCAATCAGCCCCAGCATTTT
CASTDRDGNQPQHF
>TRBV7-2|NA|NA|TRBJ2-7
TGTGCCAGCTCGCGGGACCGCTACGAGCAGTACTTC
CASSRDRYEQYF
>TRBV27|TRBD2|NA|TRBJ2-5
TGTGCCAGCAGTTCCCGGACTAGCGGGAGTCGGGCAGAGACCCAGTACTTC
CASSSRTSGSRAETQYF
>TRBV19|NA|NA|TRBJ1-5
TGTGCCAGTGGGGGGGTGTGGGATCAGCCCCAGCATTTT
CASGGVWDQPQHF
>TRBV15|NA|NA|TRBJ1-5
TGTGCCACCAGCACCCGACTCGATAGCAATCAGCCCCAGCATTTT
CATSTRLDSNQPQHF
>TRBV5-1|TRBD1|NA|TRBJ2-5
TGCGCCAGCAGCTTGGCAGGGGACAGAGTGCAAGAGACCCAGTACTTC
CASSLAGDRVQETQYF
>TRBV12-5|TRBD2|NA|TRBJ2-3
TGTGCTAGTGGTCTTAGCGGGAGAATCACAGATACGCAGTATTTT
CASGLSGRITDTQYF
>TRBV19|TRBD1|NA|TRBJ1-6
TGTGCCAGTAGTAAGGGACAGGGGAAGCCAAATTCACCCCTCCACTTT
CASSKGQGKPNSPLHF
>TRBV3-1/TRBV3-2|TRBD1|NA|TRBJ2-2
TGTGCCAGCAGCGATAACAGGGGGCGATTAGCCGGGGAGCTGTTTTTT
CASSDNRGRLAGELFF
>TRBV7-2|TRBD1|few|TRBJ1-1
TGTGCCAGCAGGCGTGGACAGGGCGTCACTGAAGCTTTCTTT
CASRRGQGVTEAFF
>TRBV14|TRBD2|NA|TRBJ2-1
TGTGCCAGCAGTATAGCGGGAGGGCTAAGTGAGCAGTTCTTC
CASSIAGGLSEQFF
>TRBV18|TRBD2|NA|TRBJ2-3
TGTGCCAGCTCACCCGCGGGGGAGGATTGGGAGCAGTATTTT
CASSPAGEDWEQYF
>TRBV4-1|TRBD1|NA|TRBJ1-2
TGCGCCAGCAGCCAAAGGACAGGGACCGGCTATGGCTACACCTTC
CASSQRTGTGYGYTF
>TRBV6-5|TRBD1|NA|TRBJ2-7
TGTGCCAGCAGTTACTCAGACAGGGGATACGAGCAGTACTTC
CASSYSDRGYEQYF
>TRBV7-3|TRBD2|NA|TRBJ2-1
TGTGCCAGCAGCGTTAGCGGGTCGGGAAGAGTCGGTGAGCAGTTCTTC
CASSVSGSGRVGEQFF
>TRBV28|NA|NA|TRBJ1-2
TGTGCCAGCAGCTCTCCTCGAGGAGGGACCCTCTATGGCTACACCTTC
CASSSPRGGTLYGYTF
>TRBV9|TRBD1|NA|TRBJ2-7
TGTGCCAGCAGCGCCCTCCACGGGACAGGGGTGGACGAGCAGTACTTC
CASSALHGTGVDEQYF